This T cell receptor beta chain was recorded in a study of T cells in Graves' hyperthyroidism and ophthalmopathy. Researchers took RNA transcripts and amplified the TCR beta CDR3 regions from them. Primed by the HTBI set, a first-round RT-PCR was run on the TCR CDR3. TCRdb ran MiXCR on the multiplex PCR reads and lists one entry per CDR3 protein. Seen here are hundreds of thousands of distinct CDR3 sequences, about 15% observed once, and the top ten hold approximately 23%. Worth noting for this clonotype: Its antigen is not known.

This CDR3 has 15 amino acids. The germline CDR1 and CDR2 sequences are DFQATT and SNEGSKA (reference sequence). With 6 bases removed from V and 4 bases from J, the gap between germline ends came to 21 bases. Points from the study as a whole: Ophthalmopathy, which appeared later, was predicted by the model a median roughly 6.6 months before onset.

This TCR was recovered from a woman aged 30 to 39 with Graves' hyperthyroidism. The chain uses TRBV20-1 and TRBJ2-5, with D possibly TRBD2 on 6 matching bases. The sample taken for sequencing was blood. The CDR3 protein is CSAPTGTYLSETQYF. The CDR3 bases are TGCAGTGCACCCACCGGGACTTATTTGTCAGAGACCCAGTACTTC.